This TCR beta chain is from a study of OX40 agonist ivuxolimab in advanced cancers. Study overall: Treatment of patients was with ivuxolimab, an agonistic anti-OX40 (CD134) antibody. The mean age was about 61 years, ranging from about 20 to 79, with around four fifths of participants male. Overall study findings and caveats: At doses 0.1 to 3.0 mg/kg, CD4+ and CD8+ clones expanded.

Sequencing was performed with immunoSEQ multiplex PCR; in TCRdb, only in-frame clones are kept and a portion is missing. Here the sample spans around 100,000 clones, approximately 91% being singletons. Note on this clone: The antigen remains undetermined.

This CDR3 region has 13 residues. V gave up 5 bases and J gave up 8 bases, with 15 bases separating them. Germline CDR1 reads SGHTA; CDR2 reads FQGNSA. The TCR was taken from an adult with an advanced solid tumor such as melanoma, head and neck, liver or kidney cancer. V is TRBV7-2 and J is TRBJ1-2; weak D call: TRBD1 (6 bases). The starting material was CD4+ or CD8+ T cells sorted from blood, obtained in a trial of the OX40 agonist ivuxolimab. The DNA of the CDR3 is TGTGCCAGCAGCCCGGATGGGGGCGGGGGCTACACCTTC. It encodes CASSPDGGGGYTF.